This T cell receptor beta chain originates from a study of vaccination effects on CD4 cells after COVID-19. Clones were sequenced by immunoSEQ multiplex PCR, and TCRdb holds only the in-frame ones, with some missing. In the table there are around 60,000 clones, 65% to 80% of which are singletons. Study-wide findings and caveats: Convalescent patients were scarce in the study, and it lacked early post-infection timepoints.

As concerns this clone: As yet, its antigen is unknown.

Investigators separated out CD4+ T cells once 10 days of culture had passed. There are 14 residues in the CDR3. The V and J ends lost 4 bases and 5 bases respectively, with 12 bases between them. Germline V lookup: CDR1 SGHKS, CDR2 YYEKEE (reference sequence). This sequence was found in a human donor who received a COVID-19 vaccine. The source material was CD4+ T cells from PBMCs cultured without peptide, sampled before COVID-19 vaccination. The J gene is TRBJ2-2, the V gene TRBV5-5, with D possibly matching TRBD2 (5 bases). CDR3 sequence reads: CASSRGAVTGELFF. CDR3 DNA sequence: TGTGCCAGCAGCCGGGGTGCTGTAACCGGGGAGCTGTTTTTT.